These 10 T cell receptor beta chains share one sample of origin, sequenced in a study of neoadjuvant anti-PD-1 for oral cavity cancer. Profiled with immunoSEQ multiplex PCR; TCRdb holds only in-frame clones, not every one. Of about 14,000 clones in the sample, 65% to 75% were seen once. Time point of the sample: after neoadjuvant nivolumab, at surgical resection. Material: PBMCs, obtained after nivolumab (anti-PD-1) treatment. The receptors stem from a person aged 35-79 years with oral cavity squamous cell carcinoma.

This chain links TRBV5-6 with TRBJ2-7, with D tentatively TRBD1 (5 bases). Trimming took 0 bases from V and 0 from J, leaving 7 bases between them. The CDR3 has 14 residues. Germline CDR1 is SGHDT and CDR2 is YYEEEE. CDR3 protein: CASSLGQNSYEQYF. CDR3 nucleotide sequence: TGTGCCAGCAGCTTGGGACAGAACTCCTACGAGCAGTACTTC.

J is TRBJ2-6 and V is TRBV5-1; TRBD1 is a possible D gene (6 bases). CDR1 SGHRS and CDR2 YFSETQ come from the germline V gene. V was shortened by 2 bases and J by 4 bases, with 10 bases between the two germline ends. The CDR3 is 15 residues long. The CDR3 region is CASSFQGRGANVLTF. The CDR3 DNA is TGCGCCAGCAGCTTCCAGGGGCGGGGGGCCAACGTCCTGACTTTC.

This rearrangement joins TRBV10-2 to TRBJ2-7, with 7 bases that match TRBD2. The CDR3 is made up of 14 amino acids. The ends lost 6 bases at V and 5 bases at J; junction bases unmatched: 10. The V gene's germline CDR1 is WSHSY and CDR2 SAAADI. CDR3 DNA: TGCGCCAGCAGGGAGGGAGGGATAGCCCACGAGCAGTACTTC. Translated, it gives CASREGGIAHEQYF.

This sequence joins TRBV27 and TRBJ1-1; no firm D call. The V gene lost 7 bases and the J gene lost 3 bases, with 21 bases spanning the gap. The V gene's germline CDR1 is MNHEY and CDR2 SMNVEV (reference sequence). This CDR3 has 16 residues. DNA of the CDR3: TGTGCCAGCAAAAAATTCGGGGTCGAAGCGGACACTGAAGCTTTCTTT. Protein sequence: CASKKFGVEADTEAFF.

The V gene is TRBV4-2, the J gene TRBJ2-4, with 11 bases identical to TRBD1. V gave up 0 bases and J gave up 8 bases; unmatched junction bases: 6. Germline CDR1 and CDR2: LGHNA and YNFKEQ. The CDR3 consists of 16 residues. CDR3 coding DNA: TGTGCCAGCAGCCAAGATCCGGGACAGGGGGTTGACATTCAGTACTTC. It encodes CASSQDPGQGVDIQYF.

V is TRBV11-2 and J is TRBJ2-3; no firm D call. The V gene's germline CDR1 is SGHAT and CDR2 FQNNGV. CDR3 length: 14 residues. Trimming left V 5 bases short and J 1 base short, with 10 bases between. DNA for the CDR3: TGTGCCAGCAGCATCTTGATCGGCACAGATACGCAGTATTTT. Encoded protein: CASSILIGTDTQYF.

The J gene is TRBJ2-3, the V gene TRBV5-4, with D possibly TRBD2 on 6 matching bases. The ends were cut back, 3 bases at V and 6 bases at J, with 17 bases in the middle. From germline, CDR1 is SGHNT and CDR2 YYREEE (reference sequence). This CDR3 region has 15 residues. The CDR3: CASSSAGTVRDTQYF. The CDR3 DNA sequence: TGTGCCAGCAGCTCGGCCGGGACTGTCCGGGATACGCAGTATTTT.

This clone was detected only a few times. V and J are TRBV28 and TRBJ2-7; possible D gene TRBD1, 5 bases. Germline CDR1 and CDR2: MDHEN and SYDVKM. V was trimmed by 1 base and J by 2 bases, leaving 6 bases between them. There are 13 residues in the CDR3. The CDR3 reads CASSLSGPYEQYF. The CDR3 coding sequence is TGTGCCAGCAGTTTATCAGGGCCCTACGAGCAGTACTTC.

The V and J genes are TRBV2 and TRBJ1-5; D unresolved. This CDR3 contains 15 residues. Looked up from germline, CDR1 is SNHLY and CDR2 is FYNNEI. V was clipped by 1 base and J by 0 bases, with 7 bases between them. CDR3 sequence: CASSEGAVSNQPQHF. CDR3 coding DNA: TGTGCCAGCAGTGAAGGGGCAGTTAGCAATCAGCCCCAGCATTTT.

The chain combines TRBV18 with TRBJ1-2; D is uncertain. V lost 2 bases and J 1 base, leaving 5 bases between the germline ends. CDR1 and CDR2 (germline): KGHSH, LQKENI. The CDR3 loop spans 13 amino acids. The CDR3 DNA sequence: TGTGCCAGCTCACCATCGAGTAACTATGGCTACACCTTC. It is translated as CASSPSSNYGYTF.